Listed below are T cell receptor beta chains from one sample, sequenced in a study of blood T cell repertoires in COVID-19. Some clones are missing from TCRdb's copy, which holds only in-frame ones; the method was immunoSEQ multiplex PCR. The sample contains around 70,000 clones, around 87% of which appear only once. The sample taken for sequencing was peripheral blood. These receptors all stem from a human donor in a cohort sampled during active COVID-19. Each CDR3 is given with its conserved first and last residue. The D gene is left open where the match is weak. The listing skips clone size in some rows; elsewhere it reads once, few, many or a size class.

J | size | D | V | CDR3 | DNA
TRBJ1-2 | . | TRBD1 | TRBV5-4 | CASSLQGVEGYTF | TGTGCCAGCAGCTTACAGGGGGTGGAGGGCTACACCTTC
TRBJ2-7 | . | . | TRBV6-5 | CASSYSIGDNEQYF | TGTGCCAGCAGTTACTCGATAGGGGATAACGAGCAGTACTTC
TRBJ2-2 | . | . | TRBV15 | CATMDKTNTGELFF | TGTGCCACCATGGACAAGACGAACACCGGGGAGCTGTTTTTT
TRBJ1-6 | . | . | TRBV19 | CASSIAGRMGYLDSPLHF | TGTGCCAGTAGTATCGCGGGACGGATGGGTTACCTGGATTCACCCCTCCACTTT
TRBJ1-4 | . | TRBD1 | TRBV28 | CASSAGGRLDEKLFF | TGTGCCAGCAGTGCAGGGGGCCGGCTAGATGAAAAACTGTTTTTT
TRBJ1-2 | . | TRBD1 | TRBV2 | CASSADRVKGYTF | TGTGCCAGCAGTGCCGACAGGGTCAAAGGCTACACCTTC
TRBJ1-2 | few | TRBD1 | TRBV7-9 | CASSLETGSGGYTF | TGTGCCAGCAGCTTAGAGACAGGGTCGGGTGGCTACACCTTC
TRBJ2-7 | . | . | TRBV9 | CASSVEAGSTYEQYF | TGTGCCAGCAGCGTAGAGGCGGGGTCGACCTACGAGCAGTACTTC
TRBJ2-3 | few | TRBD1 | TRBV13 | CASSQGQGVTDTQYF | TGTGCCAGCAGCCAGGGACAGGGGGTCACAGATACGCAGTATTTT
TRBJ2-5 | . | . | TRBV7-2 | CASSLARQETQYF | TGTGCCAGCAGCTTAGCGCGTCAAGAGACCCAGTACTTC
TRBJ1-1 | . | . | TRBV3-1/TRBV3-2 | CASSQGRDSRAFF | TGTGCCAGCAGCCAAGGGCGGGACTCGAGGGCTTTCTTT
TRBJ2-7 | . | TRBD1 | TRBV7-8 | CASSLESGGSYEQYF | TGTGCCAGCAGCTTAGAGTCAGGGGGTTCCTACGAGCAGTACTTC
TRBJ1-2 | . | TRBD1 | TRBV2 | CASRGQGNYGYTF | TGTGCCAGCAGAGGACAGGGTAACTATGGCTACACCTTC
TRBJ1-2 | . | . | TRBV7-9 | CASSGSGVNYGYTF | TGTGCCAGCAGCGGCTCAGGGGTAAACTATGGCTACACCTTC
TRBJ2-7 | . | . | TRBV30 | CAWSEHGSYEQYF | TGTGCCTGGAGTGAGCACGGTTCCTACGAGCAGTACTTC
TRBJ2-3 | once | TRBD2 | TRBV3-1/TRBV3-2 | CASSPSGGADTQYF | TGTGCCAGCAGCCCAAGCGGGGGGGCGGATACGCAGTATTTT
TRBJ1-5 | . | TRBD1 | TRBV3-1/TRBV3-2 | CASSHSDRGLSNQPQHF | TGTGCCAGCAGCCATAGCGACAGGGGGCTGAGCAATCAGCCCCAGCATTTT
TRBJ1-1 | . | TRBD1 | TRBV5-4 | CASSLGTGKGHRTEAFF | TGTGCCAGCAGCTTGGGGACAGGGAAAGGCCACCGGACTGAAGCTTTCTTT
TRBJ2-7 | . | TRBD1 | TRBV9 | CASSFRDRGYEQYF | TGTGCCAGCAGTTTTAGGGACAGGGGCTACGAGCAGTACTTC
TRBJ1-3 | . | TRBD1 | TRBV5-1 | CASSREGAASGNTIYF | TGCGCCAGCAGCCGCGAGGGGGCCGCATCTGGAAACACCATATATTTT
TRBJ2-2 | . | . | TRBV18 | CASSPPGQANTGELFF | TGTGCCAGCTCACCACCGGGACAAGCGAACACCGGGGAGCTGTTTTTT
TRBJ2-7 | . | TRBD2 | TRBV7-2 | CASSFGRGGLYEQYF | TGTGCCAGCAGCTTCGGGCGGGGGGGCCTCTACGAGCAGTACTTC
TRBJ1-2 | . | TRBD1 | TRBV5-1 | CASSESTGSYGYTF | TGCGCCAGCAGCGAATCGACAGGGTCCTATGGCTACACCTTC
TRBJ1-5 | . | . | TRBV2 | CASGLGGGNQPQHF | TGTGCCAGCGGGCTGGGGGGTGGCAATCAGCCCCAGCATTTT
TRBJ1-1 | . | TRBD1 | TRBV5-1 | CASSAGQGFTTEAFF | TGCGCCAGCAGCGCGGGACAGGGGTTTACGACTGAAGCTTTCTTT
TRBJ1-4 | . | . | TRBV6-5 | CASTNRVKEKLFF | TGTGCCAGCACGAACAGGGTTAAGGAAAAACTGTTTTTT